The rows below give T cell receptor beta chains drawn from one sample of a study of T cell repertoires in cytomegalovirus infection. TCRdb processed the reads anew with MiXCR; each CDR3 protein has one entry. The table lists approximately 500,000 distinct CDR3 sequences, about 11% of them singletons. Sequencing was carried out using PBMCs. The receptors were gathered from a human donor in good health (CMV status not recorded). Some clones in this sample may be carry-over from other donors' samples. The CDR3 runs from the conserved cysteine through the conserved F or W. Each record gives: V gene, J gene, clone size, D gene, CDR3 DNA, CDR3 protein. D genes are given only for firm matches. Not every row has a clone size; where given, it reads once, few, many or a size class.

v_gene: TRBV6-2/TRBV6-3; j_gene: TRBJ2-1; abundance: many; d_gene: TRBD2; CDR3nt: TGTGCCAGCACTGGGACTAGCGGGAGTTCCTACAATGAGCAGTTCTTC; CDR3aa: CASTGTSGSSYNEQFF
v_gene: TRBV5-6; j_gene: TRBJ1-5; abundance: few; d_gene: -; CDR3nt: TGTGCCAGCAGCTTGCGGGCGGGTGGACAGCCCCAGCATTTT; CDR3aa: CASSLRAGGQPQHF
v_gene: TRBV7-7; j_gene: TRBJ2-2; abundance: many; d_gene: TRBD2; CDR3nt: TGTGCCAGCAGCCTACGACTAGCGGGGGGGAGCAACACCGGGGAGCTGTTTTTT; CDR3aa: CASSLRLAGGSNTGELFF
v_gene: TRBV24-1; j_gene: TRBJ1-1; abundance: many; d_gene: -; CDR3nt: TGTGCCACCAGTGATTCCGGACGGGGGAACACTGAAGCTTTCTTT; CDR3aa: CATSDSGRGNTEAFF
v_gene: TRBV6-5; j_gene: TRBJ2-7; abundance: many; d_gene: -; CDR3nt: TGTGCCAGCAGTTACTCAGGGGACGAGCAGTACTTC; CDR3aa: CASSYSGDEQYF
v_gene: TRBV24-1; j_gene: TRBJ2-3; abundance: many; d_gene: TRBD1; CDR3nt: TGTGCCACCAGTGGACAGGGAAAAGATACGCAGTATTTT; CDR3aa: CATSGQGKDTQYF
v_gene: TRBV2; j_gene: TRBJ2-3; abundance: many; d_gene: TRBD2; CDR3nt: TGTGCCAGCAGTGGGGGACTAGCAAGTACAGATACGCAGTATTTT; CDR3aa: CASSGGLASTDTQYF
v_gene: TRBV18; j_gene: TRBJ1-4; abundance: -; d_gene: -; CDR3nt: TGTGCCAGCTCGTCCCGGGGGCAGGAAAAACTGTTTTTT; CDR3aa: CASSSRGQEKLFF
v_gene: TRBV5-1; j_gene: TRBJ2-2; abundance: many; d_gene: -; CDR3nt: TGCGCCAGCAGCGGTCTGGGGGAAGTGAGCGGGGAGCTGTTTTTT; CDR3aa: CASSGLGEVSGELFF
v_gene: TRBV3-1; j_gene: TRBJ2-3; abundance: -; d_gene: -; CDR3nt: TGTGCCAGCAGCCAAGCGGTCTTGGTGGGCACAGATACGCAGTATTTT; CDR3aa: CASSQAVLVGTDTQYF
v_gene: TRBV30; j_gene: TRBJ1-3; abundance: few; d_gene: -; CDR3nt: TGTGCCTGGCAACAGGAGGGAAATGGAAACACCATATATTTT; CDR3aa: CAWQQEGNGNTIYF
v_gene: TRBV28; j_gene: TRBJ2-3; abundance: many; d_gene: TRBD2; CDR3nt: TGTGCCACTTTAGCGGGAGGGCCGGTAGATACGCAGTATTTT; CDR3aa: CATLAGGPVDTQYF
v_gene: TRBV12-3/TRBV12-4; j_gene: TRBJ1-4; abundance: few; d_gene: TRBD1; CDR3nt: TGTGCCAGTACGATCTACAGGGGTCCTAGAGAAAAACTGTTTTTT; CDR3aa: CASTIYRGPREKLFF
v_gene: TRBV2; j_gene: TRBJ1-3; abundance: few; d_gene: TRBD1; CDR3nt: TGTGCCAGCAACCGCTGGACAGGGAAGGACACCATATATTTT; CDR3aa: CASNRWTGKDTIYF
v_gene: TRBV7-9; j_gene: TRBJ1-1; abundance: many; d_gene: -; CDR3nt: TGTGCCAGCAGCTTAGTGGGCAGGCCCACTGAAGCTTTCTTT; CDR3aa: CASSLVGRPTEAFF
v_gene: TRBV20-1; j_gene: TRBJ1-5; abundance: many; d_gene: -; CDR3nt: TGCAGTGCTGGGTCGGGTAATCAGCCCCAGCATTTT; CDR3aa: CSAGSGNQPQHF
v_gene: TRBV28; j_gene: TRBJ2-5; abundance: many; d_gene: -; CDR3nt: TGTGCCAGCAGTTTAGGTGGTTATGAGACCCAGTACTTC; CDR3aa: CASSLGGYETQYF
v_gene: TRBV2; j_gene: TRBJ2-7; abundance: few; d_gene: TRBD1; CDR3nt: TGTGCCAGCATCTCCGGGACAGATCTCTACGAGCAGTACTTC; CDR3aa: CASISGTDLYEQYF
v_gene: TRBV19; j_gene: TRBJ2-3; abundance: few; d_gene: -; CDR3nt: TGTGCCAGTAGCTTCCGGACTAGCACAGATACGCAGTATTTT; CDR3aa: CASSFRTSTDTQYF
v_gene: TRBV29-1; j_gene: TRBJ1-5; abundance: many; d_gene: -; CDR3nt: TGCAGCGTTCAAGGATCGGGCAATCAGCCCCAGCATTTT; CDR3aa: CSVQGSGNQPQHF
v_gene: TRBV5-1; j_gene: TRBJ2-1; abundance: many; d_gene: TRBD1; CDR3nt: TGCGCCAGCAGCCCCGGACAGGGAATTGATGAGCAGTTCTTC; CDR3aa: CASSPGQGIDEQFF
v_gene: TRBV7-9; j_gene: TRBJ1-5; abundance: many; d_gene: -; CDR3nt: TGTGCCAGCAGCTTCGGCCCCGGCCAGCCCCAGCATTTT; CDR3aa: CASSFGPGQPQHF
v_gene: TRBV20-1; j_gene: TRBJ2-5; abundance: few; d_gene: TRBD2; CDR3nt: TGCAGTGCTGCCGCCGGACTAGCGACGGGGGGGACCCAGTACTTC; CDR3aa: CSAAAGLATGGTQYF
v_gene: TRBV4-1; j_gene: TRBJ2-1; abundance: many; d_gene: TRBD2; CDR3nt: TGCGCCAGCAGCCAAGAGGGACTAGCGAAGTACTCAAGCTCCTACAATGAGCAGTTCTTC; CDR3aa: CASSQEGLAKYSSSYNEQFF
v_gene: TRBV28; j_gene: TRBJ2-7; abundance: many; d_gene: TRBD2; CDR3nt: TGTGCCAGCAGTCAGGGACTAGCGGTATCCTACGAGCAGTACTTC; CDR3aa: CASSQGLAVSYEQYF
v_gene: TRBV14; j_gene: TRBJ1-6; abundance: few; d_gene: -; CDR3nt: TGTGCCAGCGGAGGACAGATTAATTCACCCCTCCACTTT; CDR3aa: CASGGQINSPLHF
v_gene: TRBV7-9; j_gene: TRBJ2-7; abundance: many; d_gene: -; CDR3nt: TGTGCCAGCAGCTCGGCTCGGACAGTTCCGAGGTACGAGCAGTACTTC; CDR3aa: CASSSARTVPRYEQYF
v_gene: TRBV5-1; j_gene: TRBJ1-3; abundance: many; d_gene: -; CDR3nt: TGCGCCAGCAGCTTTGAGGGGGTCACTGGAAACACCATATATTTT; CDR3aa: CASSFEGVTGNTIYF
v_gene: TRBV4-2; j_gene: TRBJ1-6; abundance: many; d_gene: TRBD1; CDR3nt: TGTGCCAGCAGCTCTACCCCGGGACAGGGGCTACTTTATAATTCACCCCTCCACTTT; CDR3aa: CASSSTPGQGLLYNSPLHF
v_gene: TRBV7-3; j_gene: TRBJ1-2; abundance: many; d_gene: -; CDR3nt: TGTGCCAGCAGCACAGATTCCTTCGGGGATTACACCTTC; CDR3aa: CASSTDSFGDYTF